This TCR beta chain comes out of a study of T-cell reconstitution after alpha-beta-depleted transplantation in children. Findings and limits, study-wide: After transplant, high TCRbeta diversity at day 60 in some patients arose from surviving recipient T cells and thymic progenitors. Reportedly, roughly two months post-transplant, alpha-beta T cells arose from several hundred expanded graft clones. One year after transplant, T-cell counts and diversity came mostly from newly produced T cells.

Notes on this clonotype: Its specificity is unknown.

CDR1 MGHRA and CDR2 YSYEKL come from the germline V gene. Trimming cost V 6 bases and J 5 bases; bases outside gene matches: 12. This CDR3 region has 16 residues. Library preparation (for TCRbeta) was performed with unique molecular identifiers. MiXCR was run by TCRdb on the PCR reads, yielding one entry per CDR3 protein. The data show a few hundred thousand distinct CDR3 sequences, around 25% seen once. The sequenced sample was PBMCs, mostly from graft donor cells, obtained 180 days after TCRalphabeta/CD19-depleted stem cell transplant. This receptor was taken from a male patient younger than 18 who had a stem cell transplant for acute lymphoblastic leukemia, so the T cells may come from the graft donor. The chain joins TRBV4-1 to TRBJ2-7, with TRBD2 matching over 11 bases. The CDR3 protein is CASSPTGTSGIDEQYF. The CDR3 bases are TGCGCCAGCAGTCCCACCGGGACTAGCGGCATTGACGAGCAGTACTTC.